The clone carrying this T cell receptor (beta chain) was observed a single time. Trimming took off 5 bases at V and 11 bases at J, with 21 bases between the two ends. Germline CDR1 KGHSH, CDR2 LQKENI. The CDR3 runs 14 residues. These data belong to a study of blood T cell repertoires in COVID-19. Study background: Italy, Spain and the United States were the sources of the convalescent and acute COVID-19 samples. Sample material is recorded as cDNA or gDNA derived from T cells, B-cell-depleted T cells, or PBMCs.

In the source study's methods: Estimation of nucleated cell counts relied on the amplification of reference gene primers. TCRdb's copy holds only in-frame clones and misses some; the assay was immunoSEQ multiplex PCR. V and J calls and clone size follow that table, whereas D and trimming were derived from the DNA. Of hundreds of thousands of clones listed, 85% to 90% were seen once; the top ten hold 1.1%. This chain joins TRBV18 and TRBJ1-1; D is possibly TRBD1 (6 bases). The receptor was derived from a man younger than 45 who had recovered from COVID-19. Sequenced: PBMCs or T cells enriched from blood (not recorded which). CDR3 nucleotides: TGTGCCAGCTCAAACCTCGGGAGGGGGGATGCGGCTTTCTTT. Residues: CASSNLGRGDAAFF.